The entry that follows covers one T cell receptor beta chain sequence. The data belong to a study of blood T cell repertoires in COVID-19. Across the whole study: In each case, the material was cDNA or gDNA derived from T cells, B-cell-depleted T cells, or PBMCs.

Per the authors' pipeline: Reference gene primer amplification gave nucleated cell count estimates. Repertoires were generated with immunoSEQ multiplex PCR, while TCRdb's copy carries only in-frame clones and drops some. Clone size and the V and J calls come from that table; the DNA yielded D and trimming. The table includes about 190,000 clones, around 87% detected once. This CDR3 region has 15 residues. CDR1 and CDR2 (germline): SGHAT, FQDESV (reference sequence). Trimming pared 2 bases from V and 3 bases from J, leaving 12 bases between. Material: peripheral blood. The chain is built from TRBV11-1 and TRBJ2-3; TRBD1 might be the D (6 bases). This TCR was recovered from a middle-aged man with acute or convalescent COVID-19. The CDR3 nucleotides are TGTGCCAGCAGCTTAAGGACAGCAGTTACAGATACGCAGTATTTT. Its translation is CASSLRTAVTDTQYF.